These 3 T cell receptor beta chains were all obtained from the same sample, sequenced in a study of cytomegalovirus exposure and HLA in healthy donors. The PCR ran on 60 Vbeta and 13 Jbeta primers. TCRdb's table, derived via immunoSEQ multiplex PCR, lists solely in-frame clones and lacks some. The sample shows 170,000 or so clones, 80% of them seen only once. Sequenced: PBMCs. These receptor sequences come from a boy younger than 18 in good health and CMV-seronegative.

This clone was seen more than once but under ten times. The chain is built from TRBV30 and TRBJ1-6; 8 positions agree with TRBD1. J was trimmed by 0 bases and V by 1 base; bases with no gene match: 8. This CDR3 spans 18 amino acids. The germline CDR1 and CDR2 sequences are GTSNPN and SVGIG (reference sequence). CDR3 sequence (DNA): TGTGCCTGGAGTGCAGGGGGCTACCTCAGCTCCTATAATTCACCCCTCCACTTT. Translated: CAWSAGGYLSSYNSPLHF.

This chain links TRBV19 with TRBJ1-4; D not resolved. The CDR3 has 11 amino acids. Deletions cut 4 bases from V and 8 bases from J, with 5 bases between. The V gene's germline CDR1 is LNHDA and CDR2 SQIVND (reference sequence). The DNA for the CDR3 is TGTGCCAGTAGTACCCTGGAAAAACTGTTTTTT. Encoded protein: CASSTLEKLFF.

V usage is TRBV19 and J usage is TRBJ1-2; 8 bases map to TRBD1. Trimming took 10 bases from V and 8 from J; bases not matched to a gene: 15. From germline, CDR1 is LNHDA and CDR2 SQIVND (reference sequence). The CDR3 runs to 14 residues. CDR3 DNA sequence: TGTGCCACCACGGACAGGGCCCCCTTAATGGGCTACACCTTC. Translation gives CATTDRAPLMGYTF.